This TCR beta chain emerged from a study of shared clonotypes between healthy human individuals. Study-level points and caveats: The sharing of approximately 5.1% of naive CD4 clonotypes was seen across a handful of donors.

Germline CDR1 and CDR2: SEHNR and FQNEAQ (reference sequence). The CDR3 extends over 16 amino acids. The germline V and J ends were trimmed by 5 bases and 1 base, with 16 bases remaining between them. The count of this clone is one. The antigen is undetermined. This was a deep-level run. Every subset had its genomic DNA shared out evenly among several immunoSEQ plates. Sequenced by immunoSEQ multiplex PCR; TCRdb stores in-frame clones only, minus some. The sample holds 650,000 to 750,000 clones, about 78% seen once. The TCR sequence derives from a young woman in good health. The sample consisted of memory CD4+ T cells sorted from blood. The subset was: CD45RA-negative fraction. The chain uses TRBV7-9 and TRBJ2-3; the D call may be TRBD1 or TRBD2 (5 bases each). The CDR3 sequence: CASSPEGIWGTDTQYF. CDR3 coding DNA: TGTGCCAGCAGCCCCGAGGGGATATGGGGCACAGATACGCAGTATTTT.